These 16 T cell receptor beta chains came from one sample sequenced in a study of T cell changes during pregnancy in multiple sclerosis. The table came from immunoSEQ multiplex PCR; TCRdb's copy has only in-frame clones and leaves some out. Of over 70,000 clones in the sample, about 91% were seen once. Source: peripheral blood, taken in the first trimester of pregnancy. All receptors derive from a female donor in good health, enrolled as a control in a pregnancy study.

The rearrangement uses TRBV14 and TRBJ1-5; no clear D gene. The CDR3 has 14 amino acids. Looked up from germline, CDR1 is SGHDN and CDR2 is FVKESK. The germline V and J ends were trimmed by 1 base and 4 bases, with 8 bases remaining between them. Here the CDR3 DNA reads TGTGCCAGCAGCCAAGCAGGCAGGAATCAGCCCCAGCATTTT. This translates into CASSQAGRNQPQHF. Supplemented by reference TRBV14 and TRBJ1-5, the full variable domain reads EAGVTQFPSHSVIEKGQTVTLRCDPISGHDNLYWYRRVMGKEIKFLLHFVKESKQDESGMPNNRFLAERTGGTYSTLKVQPAELEDSGVYFCASSQAGRNQPQHFGDGTRLSIL.

The V and J genes are TRBV19 and TRBJ2-5; D not certain. The CDR3 length is 13 residues. Germline V gene data show CDR1 as LNHDA and CDR2 as SQIVND (reference sequence). V lost 8 bases and J lost 1, with 11 bases in between. The CDR3: CASAERFQETQYF. CDR3 in DNA: TGTGCCAGTGCCGAGCGCTTCCAAGAGACCCAGTACTTC.

The chain employs TRBV10-3 and TRBJ2-7; 11 nucleotides match TRBD1. The germline gives CDR1 ENHRY, CDR2 SYGVKD. Losses at the gene ends were 11 bases for V and 4 bases for J; bases not matched to a gene: 10. The CDR3 is 14 residues long. The CDR3 reads CAAGEGQGAYEQYF. The CDR3 DNA is TGTGCCGCCGGAGAAGGACAGGGGGCATACGAGCAGTACTTC.

The chain joins TRBV25-1 to TRBJ2-1; D call uncertain. The CDR3 consists of 15 residues. V dropped 2 bases and J dropped 3 bases, with 11 bases sitting between them. Germline V gene data show CDR1 as MGHDK and CDR2 as SYGVNS. CDR3 residues: CASSEPGTNYNEQFF. The DNA for the CDR3 is TGTGCCAGCAGTGAACCTGGCACGAACTACAATGAGCAGTTCTTC.

This chain uses TRBV9 with TRBJ1-4; unclear D gene. The germline V gene has CDR1 SGDLS and CDR2 YYNGEE. The CDR3 contains 15 residues. Trimming took 4 bases from V and 8 from J, leaving 18 bases between them. The CDR3 protein is CASSFGIGREEKLFF. The CDR3 DNA reads as TGTGCCAGCAGCTTCGGGATAGGGCGGGAAGAAAAACTGTTTTTT.

The CDR3 loop reads CSARVGDQQYF. The CDR3 bases are TGCAGTGCTAGGGTTGGAGATCAGCAGTACTTC. The J gene is TRBJ2-7, the V gene TRBV20-1; D call uncertain. CDR1 DFQATT and CDR2 SNEGSKA come from the germline V gene (reference sequence). Deletions cut 3 bases from V and 8 bases from J, with 11 bases between. The CDR3 extends over 11 amino acids.

The chain employs TRBV29-1 and TRBJ1-1; 7 bases align to TRBD1. Germline CDR1 SQVTM, CDR2 ANQGSEA. Germline trimming cut 5 bases from V and 6 bases from J; bases unmatched to any gene: 9. The CDR3 runs 13 residues. CDR3 sequence reads: CSVRSAGGSEAFF. The CDR3 DNA sequence: TGCAGCGTTAGGTCGGCAGGGGGGTCTGAAGCTTTCTTT.

The CDR3, as DNA: TGCGCCAGCAGCCATCCCCTTACAGGTTCCTACGAGCAGTACTTC. Its translation: CASSHPLTGSYEQYF. This chain links TRBV4-1 with TRBJ2-7; a weak D match, TRBD1 (5 bases). The V and J ends lost 3 bases and 1 base respectively, with 13 bases between them. The CDR3 contains 15 residues. Germline-derived CDR1 and CDR2 are MGHRA and YSYEKL.

The V gene is TRBV18, the J gene TRBJ2-7; the D gene is possibly TRBD2 (7 bases). The CDR3 is 13 amino acids. CDR1 is KGHSH and CDR2 is LQKENI in the germline V gene. V was cut by 8 bases and J by 6 bases, with 17 bases left in between. The CDR3 coding sequence is TGTGCCAGCACCTCGAGGGGGGGCCGCGAGCAGTACTTC. Translating it yields CASTSRGGREQYF.

A single count supports this clone. This CDR3 is CASSRDFQHTQYF. Here the CDR3 DNA reads TGTGCCAGCAGCCGGGACTTCCAACATACGCAGTATTTT. This chain joins TRBV9 and TRBJ2-3; D possibly corresponds to TRBD2 (6 bases). The CDR3 is 13 residues long. Germline assignment: CDR1 SGDLS and CDR2 YYNGEE. The V and J ends lost 4 bases and 7 bases respectively, with 13 bases between them.

The table lists this clone with a count of one. The chain combines TRBV9 with TRBJ2-1; 7 nucleotides agree with TRBD1. CDR1 is SGDLS, CDR2 YYNGEE, per germline. V was pared by 4 bases and J by 5 bases, with 9 bases of the junction left unmatched. The CDR3 has 15 amino acids. DNA for the CDR3: TGTGCCAGCAGCTTCCGGGACAGTAGCAACAATGAGCAGTTCTTC. Its protein is CASSFRDSSNNEQFF.

This chain links TRBV4-2 with TRBJ2-2, with D maybe TRBD2 (5 bases). Germline loops: CDR1 LGHNA, CDR2 YNFKEQ. The CDR3 is 15 amino acids. Trimming cost V 4 bases and J 6 bases, with 15 bases left between them. The CDR3, as DNA: TGTGCCAGCAGCCGCCGCCTTGAACTAGCCGGGGAGCTGTTTTTT. Residues: CASSRRLELAGELFF.

On this clone: Mismatch with germline at one junction end may stem from a read error. J is TRBJ1-2 and V is TRBV6-6; 12 nucleotides match TRBD1. This CDR3 is built from 11 residues. The germline V gene has CDR1 MNHNY and CDR2 SVGAGI (reference sequence). CDR3 sequence: CATGGQGAFGF. The CDR3 bases are TGTGCCACCGGGGGACAGGGGGCCTTCGGCTTC.

The chain has TRBV5-1 and TRBJ2-7, with D hard to call. The CDR3 covers 15 residues. Germline lookup yields CDR1 SGHRS and CDR2 YFSETQ. Trimming left V 6 bases short and J 3 bases short, with 19 bases between. CDR3 sequence reads: CASKFSPESGYEQYF. As DNA, the CDR3 is TGCGCCAGCAAGTTTTCGCCGGAGTCCGGCTACGAGCAGTACTTC.

This clone showed up just once. This chain links TRBV7-2 with TRBJ1-3; 7 bases fit TRBD1. The germline CDR1 and CDR2 sequences are SGHTA and FQGNSA. J was trimmed by 0 bases and V by 5 bases; bases with no gene match: 10. The CDR3 loop spans 17 amino acids. In DNA, the CDR3 is TGTGCCAGCAGCGCCCAATTACAGGGGAGCTCTGGAAACACCATATATTTT. Amino acid sequence: CASSAQLQGSSGNTIYF.

The rearrangement joins TRBV6-5 to TRBJ2-5; D unresolved. Germline V gene lookup returns CDR1 MNHEY and CDR2 SVGAGI. Trimming took 7 bases from V and 5 from J, leaving 20 bases between them. CDR3 length: 15 residues. CDR3 nucleotides: TGTGCCAGCAAACATGTTCCCGGGTTTGCTGAGACCCAGTACTTC. This encodes CASKHVPGFAETQYF.